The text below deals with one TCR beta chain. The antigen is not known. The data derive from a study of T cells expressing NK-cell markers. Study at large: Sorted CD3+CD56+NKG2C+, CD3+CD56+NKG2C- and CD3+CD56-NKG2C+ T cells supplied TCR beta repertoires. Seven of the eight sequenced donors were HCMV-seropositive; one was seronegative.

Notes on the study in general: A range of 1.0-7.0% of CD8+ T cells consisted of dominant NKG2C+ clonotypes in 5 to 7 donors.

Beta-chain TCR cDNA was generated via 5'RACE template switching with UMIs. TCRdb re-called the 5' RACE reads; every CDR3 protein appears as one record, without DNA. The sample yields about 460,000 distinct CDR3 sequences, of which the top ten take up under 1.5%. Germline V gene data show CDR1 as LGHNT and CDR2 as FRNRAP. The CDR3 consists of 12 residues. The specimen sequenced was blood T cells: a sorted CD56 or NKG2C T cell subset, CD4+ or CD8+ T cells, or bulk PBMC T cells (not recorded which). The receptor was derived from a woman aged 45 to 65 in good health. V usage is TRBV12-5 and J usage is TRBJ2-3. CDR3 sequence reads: CASALTGDTQYF.